The T cell receptor (beta chain) described here comes from a study of cytomegalovirus exposure and HLA in healthy donors. Findings of the study overall: When analyzed later, a missense DCLRE1C variant was found to be linked to TCR beta V- and J-gene trimming.

Notes on this clone: Its specificity is unknown.

PCR was performed using 60 Vbeta and 13 Jbeta primers. Generated by immunoSEQ multiplex PCR, the TCRdb table keeps only in-frame clones and is missing some. The sample lists approximately 90,000 clones, 76% occurring once. This CDR3 has 15 residues. Germline assignment: CDR1 MDHEN and CDR2 SYDVKM. V dropped 7 bases and J dropped 2; count of bases not matched to a gene: 6. This TCR was recovered from a male donor in good health and CMV-seronegative. The sequenced sample consisted of PBMCs. This sequence joins TRBV28 and TRBJ2-7, with 12 bases that match TRBD2. The CDR3 sequence: CASKLAGGPPYEQYF. Here the CDR3 DNA reads TGTGCCAGCAAGCTAGCGGGAGGGCCACCCTACGAGCAGTACTTC.